The present TCR beta chain was sequenced within a study of blood T cell repertoires in COVID-19. Study at large: The cDNA or gDNA used as material had been derived from T cells, B-cell-depleted T cells, or PBMCs.

Participants' own reports of clinical history determined their cohort assignment. Some clones are missing from TCRdb's copy, which holds only in-frame ones; the method was immunoSEQ multiplex PCR. The data hold about 180,000 clones, with roughly nine tenths observed a single time. This CDR3 region has 13 residues. The germline CDR1 and CDR2 sequences are MDHEN and SYDVKM. V was pared by 6 bases and J by 8 bases, with 7 bases of the junction left unmatched. This chain connects TRBV28 to TRBJ1-2, with TRBD1 matching over 9 bases. This sequence originates from a woman aged 40 to 50 with acute COVID-19. Sequenced sample: PBMCs or T cells enriched from blood (not recorded which). CDR3 DNA: TGTGCCAGCAGCCTACAGGGGGCGAAAGGCTACACCTTC. It codes for CASSLQGAKGYTF.